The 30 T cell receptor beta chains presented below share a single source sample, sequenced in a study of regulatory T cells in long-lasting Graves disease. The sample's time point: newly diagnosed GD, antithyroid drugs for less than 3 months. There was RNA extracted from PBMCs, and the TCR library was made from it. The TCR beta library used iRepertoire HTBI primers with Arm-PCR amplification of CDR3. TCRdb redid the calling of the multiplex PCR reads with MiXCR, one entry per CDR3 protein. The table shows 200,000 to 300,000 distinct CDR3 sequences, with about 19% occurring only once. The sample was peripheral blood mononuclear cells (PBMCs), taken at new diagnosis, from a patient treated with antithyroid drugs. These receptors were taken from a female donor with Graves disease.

The DNA of the CDR3 is TGCAGTGCTAGTTCCCCCACGTTATCGGGGGGCGGCGACGAGCAGTACTTC. As protein: CSASSPTLSGGGDEQYF. The V gene is TRBV20-1, the J gene TRBJ2-7; a weak D match, TRBD2 (7 bases). The V end was cut by 3 bases, the J end by 5 bases, with 26 bases between. CDR1 and CDR2 from the germline V gene are DFQATT and SNEGSKA (reference sequence). The CDR3 runs to 17 residues.

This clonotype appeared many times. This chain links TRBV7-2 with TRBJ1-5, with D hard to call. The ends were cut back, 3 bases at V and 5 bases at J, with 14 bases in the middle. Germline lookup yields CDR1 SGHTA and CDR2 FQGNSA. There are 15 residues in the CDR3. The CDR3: CASSFSDRRHQPQHF. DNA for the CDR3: TGTGCCAGCAGCTTTTCTGACCGACGCCATCAGCCCCAGCATTTT.

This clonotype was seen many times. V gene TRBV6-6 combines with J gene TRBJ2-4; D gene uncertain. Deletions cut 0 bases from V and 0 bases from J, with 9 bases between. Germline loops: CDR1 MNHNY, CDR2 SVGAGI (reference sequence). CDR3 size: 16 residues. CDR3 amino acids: CASSYSAALAKNIQYF. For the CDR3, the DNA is TGTGCCAGCAGTTACTCGGCGGCACTAGCCAAAAACATTCAGTACTTC.

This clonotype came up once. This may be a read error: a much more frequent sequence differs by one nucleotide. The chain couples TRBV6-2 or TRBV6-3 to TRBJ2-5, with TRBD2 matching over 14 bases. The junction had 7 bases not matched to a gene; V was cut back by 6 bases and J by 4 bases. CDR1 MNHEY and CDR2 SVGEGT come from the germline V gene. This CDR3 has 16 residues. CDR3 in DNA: TGTGCCAGCAGCCGAGGACTAGCGGGGGGACTAGAGACCCAGTACTTC. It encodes CASSRGLAGGLETQYF.

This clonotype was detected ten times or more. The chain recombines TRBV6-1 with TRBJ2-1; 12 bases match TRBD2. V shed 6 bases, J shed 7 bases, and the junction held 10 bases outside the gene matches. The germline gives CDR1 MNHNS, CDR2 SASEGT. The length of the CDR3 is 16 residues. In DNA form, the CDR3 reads TGTGCCAGCAGCTCGACTAGCGGGGGCCAGAAGAATGAGCAGTTCTTC. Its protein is CASSSTSGGQKNEQFF.

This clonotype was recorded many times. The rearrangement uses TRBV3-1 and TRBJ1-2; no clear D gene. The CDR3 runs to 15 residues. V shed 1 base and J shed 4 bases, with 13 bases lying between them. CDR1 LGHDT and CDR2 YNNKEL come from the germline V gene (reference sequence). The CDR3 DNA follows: TGTGCCAGCAGCCAAGTAGCCGGTGTTGGCTATGGCTACACCTTC. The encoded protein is CASSQVAGVGYGYTF.

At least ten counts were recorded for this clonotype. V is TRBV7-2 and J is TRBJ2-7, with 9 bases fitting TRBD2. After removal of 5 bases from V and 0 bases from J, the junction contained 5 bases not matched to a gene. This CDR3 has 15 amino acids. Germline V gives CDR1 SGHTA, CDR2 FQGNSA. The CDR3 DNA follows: TGTGCCAGCAGCGTATCTAGCGGGACCTCCTACGAGCAGTACTTC. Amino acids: CASSVSSGTSYEQYF.

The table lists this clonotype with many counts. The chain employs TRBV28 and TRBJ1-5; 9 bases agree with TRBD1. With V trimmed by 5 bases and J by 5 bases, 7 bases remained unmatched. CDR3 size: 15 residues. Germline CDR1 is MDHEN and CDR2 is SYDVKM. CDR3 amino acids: CASSEGQGFDQPQHF. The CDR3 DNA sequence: TGTGCCAGCAGTGAGGGACAGGGTTTCGATCAGCCCCAGCATTTT.

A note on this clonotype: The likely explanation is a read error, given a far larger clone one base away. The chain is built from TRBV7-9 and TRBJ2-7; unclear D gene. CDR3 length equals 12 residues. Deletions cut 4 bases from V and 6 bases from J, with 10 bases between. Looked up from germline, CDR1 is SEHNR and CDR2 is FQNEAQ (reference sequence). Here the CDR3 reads CASSYGITEQYF. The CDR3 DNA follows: TGTGCCAGCAGCTACGGCATTACCGAGCAGTACTTC.

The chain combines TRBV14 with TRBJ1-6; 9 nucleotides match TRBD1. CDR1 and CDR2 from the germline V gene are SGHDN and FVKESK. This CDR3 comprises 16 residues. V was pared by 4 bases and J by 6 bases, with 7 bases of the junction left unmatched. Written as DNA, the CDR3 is TGTGCCAGCAGCCTGCTACCGGGACAGGGTAATTCACCCCTCCACTTT. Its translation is CASSLLPGQGNSPLHF. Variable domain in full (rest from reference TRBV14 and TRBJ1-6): EAGVTQFPSHSVIEKGQTVTLRCDPISGHDNLYWYRRVMGKEIKFLLHFVKESKQDESGMPNNRFLAERTGGTYSTLKVQPAELEDSGVYFCASSLLPGQGNSPLHFGNGTRLTVT.

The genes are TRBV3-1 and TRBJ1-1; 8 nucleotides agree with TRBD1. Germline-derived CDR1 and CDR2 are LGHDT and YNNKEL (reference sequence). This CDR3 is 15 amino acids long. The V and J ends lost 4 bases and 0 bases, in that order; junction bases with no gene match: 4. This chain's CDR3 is CASSRRTGMNTEAFF. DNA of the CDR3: TGTGCCAGCAGCCGACGGACAGGGATGAACACTGAAGCTTTCTTT.

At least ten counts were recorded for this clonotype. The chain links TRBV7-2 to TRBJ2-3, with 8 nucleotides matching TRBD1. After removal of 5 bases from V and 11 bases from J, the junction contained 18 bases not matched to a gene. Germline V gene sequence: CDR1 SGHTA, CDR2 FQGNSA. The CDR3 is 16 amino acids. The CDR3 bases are TGTGCCAGCAGCCCGGGGACAGGTCGCCAAGCCCTGGGGCAGTATTTT. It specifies CASSPGTGRQALGQYF.

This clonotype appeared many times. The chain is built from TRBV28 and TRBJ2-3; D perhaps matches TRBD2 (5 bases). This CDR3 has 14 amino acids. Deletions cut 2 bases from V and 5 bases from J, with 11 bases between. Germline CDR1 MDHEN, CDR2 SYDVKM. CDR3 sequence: CASSLGSEKDTQYF. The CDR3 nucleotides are TGTGCCAGCAGTTTAGGGAGTGAGAAAGATACGCAGTATTTT. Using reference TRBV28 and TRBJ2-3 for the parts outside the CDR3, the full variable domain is DVKVTQSSRYLVKRTGEKVFLECVQDMDHENMFWYRQDPGLGLRLIYFSYDVKMKEKGDIPEGYSVSREKKERFSLILESASTNQTSMYLCASSLGSEKDTQYFGPGTRLTVL.

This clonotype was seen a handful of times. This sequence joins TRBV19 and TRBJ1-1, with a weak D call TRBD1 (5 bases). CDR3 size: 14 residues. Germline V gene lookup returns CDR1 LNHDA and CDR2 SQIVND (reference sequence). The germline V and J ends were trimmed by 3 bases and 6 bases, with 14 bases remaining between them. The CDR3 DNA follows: TGTGCCAGTAGTATTGGGGCAGGAGACGCTGAAGCTTTCTTT. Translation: CASSIGAGDAEAFF. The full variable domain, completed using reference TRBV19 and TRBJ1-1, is DGGITQSPKYLFRKEGQNVTLSCEQNLNHDAMYWYRQDPGQGLRLIYYSQIVNDFQKGDIAEGYSVSREKKESFPLTVTSAQKNPTAFYLCASSIGAGDAEAFFGQGTRLTVV.

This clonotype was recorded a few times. CDR3 loop: CASSYSPGNSPLHF. The CDR3 nucleotides read TGTGCCAGCAGTTATAGTCCTGGGAATTCACCCCTCCACTTT. The V gene is TRBV6-2 or TRBV6-3, the J gene TRBJ1-6; no definite D call. This CDR3 region has 14 residues. The V end was cut by 3 bases, the J end by 7 bases, with 10 bases between. Per germline, CDR1 MNHEY and CDR2 SVGEGT.

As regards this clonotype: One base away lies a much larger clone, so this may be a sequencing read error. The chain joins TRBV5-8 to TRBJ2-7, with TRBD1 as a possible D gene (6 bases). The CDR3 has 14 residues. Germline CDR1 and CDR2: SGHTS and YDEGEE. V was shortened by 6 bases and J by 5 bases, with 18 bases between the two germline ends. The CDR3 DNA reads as TGTGCCAGCAACCCGGGTCCCAACAGGGACGAGCAGTACTTC. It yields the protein CASNPGPNRDEQYF.

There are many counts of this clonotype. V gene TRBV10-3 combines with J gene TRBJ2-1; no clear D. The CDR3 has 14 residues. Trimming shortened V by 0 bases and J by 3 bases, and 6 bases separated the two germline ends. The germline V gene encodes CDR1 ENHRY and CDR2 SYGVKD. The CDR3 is CAISESGSYNEQFF. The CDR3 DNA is TGTGCCATCAGTGAGTCGGGAAGCTACAATGAGCAGTTCTTC.

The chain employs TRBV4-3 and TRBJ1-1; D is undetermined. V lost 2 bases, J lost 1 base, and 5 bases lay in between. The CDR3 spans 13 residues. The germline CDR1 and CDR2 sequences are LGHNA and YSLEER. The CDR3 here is CASSQTTNTEAFF. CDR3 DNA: TGCGCCAGCAGCCAAACGACGAACACTGAAGCTTTCTTT.

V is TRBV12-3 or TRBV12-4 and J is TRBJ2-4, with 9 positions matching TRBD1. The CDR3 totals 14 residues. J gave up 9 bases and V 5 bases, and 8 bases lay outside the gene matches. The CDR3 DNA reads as TGTGCCAGCAGTCCTGACAGGGGGAGTATCATTCAGTACTTC. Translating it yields CASSPDRGSIIQYF.

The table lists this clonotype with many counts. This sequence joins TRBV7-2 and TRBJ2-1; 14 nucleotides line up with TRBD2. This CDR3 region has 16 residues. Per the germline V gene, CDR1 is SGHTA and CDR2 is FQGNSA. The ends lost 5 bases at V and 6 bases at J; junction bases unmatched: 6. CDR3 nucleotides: TGTGCCAGCAGCCCGGCGGGGACTAGCGGGAGCAATGAGCAGTTCTTC. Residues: CASSPAGTSGSNEQFF.

CDR3 sequence reads: CASSFLGEQFF. CDR3 in DNA: TGTGCCAGCAGTTTTTTAGGTGAGCAGTTCTTC. The gene calls are TRBV12-3 or TRBV12-4 and TRBJ2-1; D gene unclear. V was clipped by 3 bases and J by 9 bases, with 6 bases between them. The CDR3 spans 11 residues.

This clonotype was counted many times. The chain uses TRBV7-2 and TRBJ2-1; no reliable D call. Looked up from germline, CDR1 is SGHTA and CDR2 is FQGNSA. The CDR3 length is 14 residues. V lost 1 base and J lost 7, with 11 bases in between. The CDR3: CASSLGGPINEQFF. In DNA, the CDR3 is TGTGCCAGCAGCTTAGGAGGTCCGATAAATGAGCAGTTCTTC.

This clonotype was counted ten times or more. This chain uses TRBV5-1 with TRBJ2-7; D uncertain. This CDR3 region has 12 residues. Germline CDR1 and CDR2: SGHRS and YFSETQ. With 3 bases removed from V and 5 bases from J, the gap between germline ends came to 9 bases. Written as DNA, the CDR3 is TGCGCCAGCAGCTCCCTAGGGAACGAGCAGTACTTC. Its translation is CASSSLGNEQYF.

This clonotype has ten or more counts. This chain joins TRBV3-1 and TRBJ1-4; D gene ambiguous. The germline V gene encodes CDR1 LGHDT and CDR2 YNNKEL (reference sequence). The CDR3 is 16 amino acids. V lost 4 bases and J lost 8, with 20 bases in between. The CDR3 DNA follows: TGTGCCAGCAGCCCCAACTGGGGTCGATCGGTGGAAAAACTGTTTTTT. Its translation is CASSPNWGRSVEKLFF.

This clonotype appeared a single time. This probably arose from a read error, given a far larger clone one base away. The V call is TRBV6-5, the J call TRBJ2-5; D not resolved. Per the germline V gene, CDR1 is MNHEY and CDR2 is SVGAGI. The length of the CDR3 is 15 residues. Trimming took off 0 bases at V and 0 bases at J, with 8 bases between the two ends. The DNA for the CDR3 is TGTGCCAGCAGTTACTCGACAAATAACCAAGAGACCCAGTACTTC. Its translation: CASSYSTNNQETQYF.

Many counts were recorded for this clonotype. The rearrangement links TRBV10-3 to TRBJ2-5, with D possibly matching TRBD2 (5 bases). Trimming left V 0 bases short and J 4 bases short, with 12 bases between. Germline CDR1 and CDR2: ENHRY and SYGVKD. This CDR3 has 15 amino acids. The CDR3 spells CAISESLGDRETQYF. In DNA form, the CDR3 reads TGTGCCATCAGTGAGTCGCTGGGAGATAGAGAGACCCAGTACTTC.

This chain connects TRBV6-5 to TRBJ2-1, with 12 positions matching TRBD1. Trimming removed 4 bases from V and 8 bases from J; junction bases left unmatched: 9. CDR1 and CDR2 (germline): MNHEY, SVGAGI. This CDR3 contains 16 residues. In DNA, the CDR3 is TGTGCCAGCAGTTCCCCGGGACAGGGGGCGGACGATGAGCAGTTCTTC. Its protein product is CASSSPGQGADDEQFF.

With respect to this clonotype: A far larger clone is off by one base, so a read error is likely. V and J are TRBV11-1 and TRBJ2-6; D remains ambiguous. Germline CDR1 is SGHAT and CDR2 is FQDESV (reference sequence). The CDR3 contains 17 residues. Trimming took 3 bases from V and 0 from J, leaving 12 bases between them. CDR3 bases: TGTGCCAGCAGCTTGGGCCGTATAAGCTCTGGGGCCAACGTCCTGACTTTC. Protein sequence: CASSLGRISSGANVLTF.

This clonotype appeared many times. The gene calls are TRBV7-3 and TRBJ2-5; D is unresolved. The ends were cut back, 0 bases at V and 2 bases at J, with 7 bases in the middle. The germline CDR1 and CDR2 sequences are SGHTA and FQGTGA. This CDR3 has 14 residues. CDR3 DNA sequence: TGTGCCAGCAGCTTAACGGCGGAACAAGAGACCCAGTACTTC. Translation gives CASSLTAEQETQYF.

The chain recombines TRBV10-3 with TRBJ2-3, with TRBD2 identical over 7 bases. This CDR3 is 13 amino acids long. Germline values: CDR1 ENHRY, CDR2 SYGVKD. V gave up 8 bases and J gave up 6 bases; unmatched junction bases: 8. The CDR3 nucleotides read TGTGCCATCGCTGATACTAGCGTGGATACGCAGTATTTT. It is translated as CAIADTSVDTQYF.